The 6 T cell receptor beta chains in this list originate from one sample, sequenced in a study of radiation and T cells in renal cell carcinoma. The time point denotes: blood 4 weeks post-SBRT, at nephrectomy. Treatment denoted: 15 Gy SBRT to primary tumor, nephrectomy 4 weeks later. Sequenced by immunoSEQ multiplex PCR; TCRdb stores in-frame clones only, minus some. Here the sample spans roughly 92,000 clones, 80% to 90% being singletons. The specimen was blood, collected from a patient whose treatment included radiotherapy and nephrectomy. The receptor source for this set is a man aged 55 to 70 with renal cell carcinoma.

The genes are TRBV6-4 and TRBJ2-2, with 7 bases lining up with TRBD2. Germline V gene lookup returns CDR1 MRHNA and CDR2 SNTAGT. The V gene end was trimmed by 6 bases and the J gene end by 1 base; junction bases not matched to a gene: 8. The CDR3 length is 16 residues. As DNA, the CDR3 is TGTGCCAGCAGCCTCACTAGCGTTAGGAACACCGGGGAGCTGTTTTTT. This codes for CASSLTSVRNTGELFF.

This clone appeared once. The chain carries TRBV7-2 and TRBJ2-1, with 8 positions matching TRBD2. This CDR3 has 13 residues. V shed 5 bases and J 10 bases; nucleotides not matched to a gene: 7. CDR1 SGHTA and CDR2 FQGNSA come from the germline V gene. CDR3 nucleotides: TGTGCCAGCAGCCCTGGACTAGCTGGGGAGCAGTTCTTC. It is translated as CASSPGLAGEQFF.

V usage is TRBV10-3 and J usage is TRBJ2-2, with TRBD2 matching 14 bases. Germline trimming cut 3 bases from V and 7 bases from J; bases unmatched to any gene: 10. Germline CDR1 is ENHRY and CDR2 is SYGVKD. This CDR3 contains 18 residues. The CDR3 protein is CAISDRLAGGPMVGELFF. In DNA, the CDR3 is TGTGCCATCAGTGATAGACTAGCGGGAGGGCCAATGGTCGGGGAGCTGTTTTTT.

This sequence joins TRBV19 and TRBJ2-7; D is unclear. V lost 6 bases, J lost 3 bases, and 12 bases lay in between. This CDR3 spans 13 amino acids. Looked up from germline, CDR1 is LNHDA and CDR2 is SQIVND (reference sequence). The CDR3 DNA reads as TGTGCCAGTAGCACGCGGAACGGCTACGAGCAGTACTTC. Protein sequence: CASSTRNGYEQYF.

The chain joins TRBV6-5 to TRBJ1-2; 8 nucleotides agree with TRBD1. This CDR3 comprises 16 residues. From germline, CDR1 is MNHEY and CDR2 SVGAGI. Unmatched junction bases numbered 6, after V lost 2 bases and J lost 1 base. CDR3 DNA sequence: TGTGCCAGCAGTTACGGTTCAGGGGGCGGTAACTATGGCTACACCTTC. Protein product: CASSYGSGGGNYGYTF.

The rearrangement joins TRBV7-2 to TRBJ2-1; D gene ambiguous. Germline V gene data show CDR1 as SGHTA and CDR2 as FQGNSA. The V end was cut by 2 bases, the J end by 0 bases, with 8 bases between. The CDR3 consists of 15 residues. CDR3 in amino acids: CASSLSQSSYNEQFF. For the CDR3, the DNA is TGTGCCAGCAGCTTAAGCCAGAGCTCCTACAATGAGCAGTTCTTC.